These 14 T cell receptor beta chains came from one sample sequenced in a study of T cell repertoires in cytomegalovirus infection. These receptors' targets are unknown. TCRdb re-derived calls from the reads in MiXCR, one entry per CDR3 protein. The sample gives 310,000 or so distinct CDR3 sequences, roughly 25% of which show up once; roughly 13% is in the top ten. Specimen: cultured PBMCs, collected from culture after CMV antigen stimulation. These receptors originate from a human donor in good health (CMV status not recorded). Some clones in this sample may be carry-over from other donors' samples.

This clonotype has only a few counts. This chain uses TRBV7-3 with TRBJ2-1, with 7 positions matching TRBD2. After removal of 5 bases from V and 7 bases from J, the junction contained 14 bases not matched to a gene. Germline V gene lookup returns CDR1 SGHTA and CDR2 FQGTGA. CDR3 length equals 16 residues. The chain's CDR3 is CASSPTLGGSGNEQFF. The CDR3 region has the DNA TGTGCCAGCAGCCCGACCCTGGGCGGGAGTGGGAATGAGCAGTTCTTC.

This clonotype was seen a few times. The V call is TRBV6-5, the J call TRBJ2-5; unclear D gene. Deletions cut 4 bases from V and 5 bases from J, with 14 bases between. Germline-derived CDR1 and CDR2 are MNHEY and SVGAGI. The CDR3 totals 14 residues. As DNA, the CDR3 is TGTGCCAGCAGTTTGGATACGGGCACGGAGACCCAGTACTTC. As protein: CASSLDTGTETQYF.

The chain has TRBV7-2 and TRBJ2-1; D not certain. Trimming stripped 1 base from V and 8 bases from J, with 15 bases between. The germline V gene encodes CDR1 SGHTA and CDR2 FQGNSA. CDR3 length: 15 amino acids. CDR3 residues: CASSLVVSGGHEQFF. The DNA of the CDR3 is TGTGCCAGCAGCTTAGTCGTCTCAGGCGGACATGAGCAGTTCTTC.

J is TRBJ1-4 and V is TRBV15, with D perhaps TRBD1 (6 bases). Germline values: CDR1 LNHNV, CDR2 YYDKDF (reference sequence). This CDR3 is 15 amino acids long. The V end was cut by 3 bases, the J end by 2 bases, with 10 bases between. CDR3 loop: CATSSGQSTNEKLFF. CDR3 coding DNA: TGTGCCACCAGCAGCGGACAGTCGACTAATGAAAAACTGTTTTTT. The full variable domain, completed using reference TRBV15 and TRBJ1-4, is DAMVIQNPRYQVTQFGKPVTLSCSQTLNHNVMYWYQQKSSQAPKLLFHYYDKDFNNEADTPDNFQSRRPNTSFCFLDIRSPGLGDTAMYLCATSSGQSTNEKLFFGSGTQLSVL.

This clonotype was seen ten or more times. The gene calls are TRBV7-2 and TRBJ2-7, with D possibly being TRBD2 (6 bases). Germline loops: CDR1 SGHTA, CDR2 FQGNSA. The CDR3 covers 17 residues. V was trimmed by 1 base and J by 0 bases, leaving 16 bases between them. Written as DNA, the CDR3 is TGTGCCAGCAGCTTAGGTTACGGCGGGGTCAGCTCCTACGAGCAGTACGTC. Translating it yields CASSLGYGGVSSYEQYV.

This clonotype was seen at least ten times. The rearrangement uses TRBV7-2 and TRBJ2-1, with TRBD2 identical over 9 bases. This CDR3 is 16 amino acids long. Trimming cost V 5 bases and J 8 bases; bases outside gene matches: 13. Germline CDR1 is SGHTA and CDR2 is FQGNSA. The DNA of the CDR3 is TGTGCCAGCAGCCGAATGTGGGCTAGCGGGATTGATGAGCAGTTCTTC. This gives the protein CASSRMWASGIDEQFF.

This clonotype was detected many times. The chain uses TRBV10-3 and TRBJ2-3; tentative D call: TRBD2 (6 bases). In germline, CDR1 is ENHRY, CDR2 SYGVKD. V shed 7 bases and J shed 4 bases, with 15 bases lying between them. The CDR3 is made up of 14 amino acids. The CDR3 sequence is CAITEGGRPDTQYF. The CDR3 nucleotides are TGTGCCATCACAGAGGGAGGAAGGCCAGATACGCAGTATTTT.

This clonotype was observed once. The V gene is TRBV7-9, the J gene TRBJ2-2; possible D gene TRBD2, 5 bases. V was shortened by 1 base and J by 2 bases, with 8 bases between the two germline ends. CDR3 size: 15 residues. Germline CDR1 reads SEHNR; CDR2 reads FQNEAQ (reference sequence). CDR3 sequence (DNA): TGTGCCAGCAGCTTAGTCGGGATCAACACCGGGGAGCTGTTTTTT. As protein: CASSLVGINTGELFF.

This clonotype turned up a few times. This sequence joins TRBV6-6 and TRBJ1-4; the D gene is possibly TRBD1 (5 bases). The V end was cut by 5 bases, the J end by 4 bases, with 17 bases between. CDR1 is MNHNY and CDR2 is SVGAGI in the germline V gene (reference sequence). This CDR3 has 16 residues. CDR3 residues: CASSAIGDRDNEKLFF. Here the CDR3 DNA reads TGTGCCAGCAGTGCCATAGGGGATCGGGATAATGAAAAACTGTTTTTT.

The chain is built from TRBV19 and TRBJ1-2, with D possibly being TRBD1 (6 bases). The CDR3 contains 17 residues. In germline, CDR1 is LNHDA, CDR2 SQIVND (reference sequence). Trimming stripped 3 bases from V and 4 bases from J, with 21 bases between. Here the CDR3 reads CASSIQGGKPGIYGYTF. CDR3 nucleotide sequence: TGTGCCAGTAGTATTCAAGGGGGGAAGCCAGGGATCTATGGCTACACCTTC.

This clonotype has more than one count but fewer than ten. The CDR3 DNA follows: TGCGCCAGCAGCCGTAGCGGGAACACAGATACGCAGTATTTT. It translates to CASSRSGNTDTQYF. V is TRBV4-3 and J is TRBJ2-3, with 8 bases identical to TRBD2. The CDR3 covers 14 residues. J was trimmed by 2 bases and V by 4 bases; bases with no gene match: 2. Per germline, CDR1 LGHNA and CDR2 YSLEER.

This clonotype has just a few counts. The chain uses TRBV6-6 and TRBJ2-3, with 14 positions matching TRBD2. CDR1 and CDR2 (germline): MNHNY, SVGAGI (reference sequence). The V gene end was trimmed by 4 bases and the J gene end by 4 bases; junction bases not matched to a gene: 1. This CDR3 has 15 residues. This CDR3 reads CASSWGLAGADTQYF. Written as DNA, the CDR3 is TGTGCCAGCAGTTGGGGACTAGCGGGAGCAGATACGCAGTATTTT.

CDR3 loop: CATSRARVQSYEQYF. The CDR3 nucleotides read TGTGCCACCAGCAGAGCCAGAGTCCAATCCTACGAGCAGTACTTC. The chain carries TRBV15 and TRBJ2-7, with D unresolved. Germline V gene lookup returns CDR1 LNHNV and CDR2 YYDKDF (reference sequence). The V gene lost 1 base and the J gene lost 1 base, with 11 bases spanning the gap. The CDR3 sequence is 15 residues long.

This clonotype was observed many times. The chain recombines TRBV7-8 with TRBJ1-1, with D perhaps TRBD1 (6 bases). The V gene lost 1 base and the J gene lost 1 base, with 13 bases spanning the gap. The CDR3 length is 16 residues. Germline V gene lookup returns CDR1 SGHVS and CDR2 FQNEAQ. CDR3 in DNA: TGTGCCAGCAGCTTAGACTTCCGGGACACGAACACTGAAGCTTTCTTT. The encoded protein is CASSLDFRDTNTEAFF.